This T cell receptor beta chain was recorded in a study of cytomegalovirus exposure and HLA in healthy donors. On the study more broadly: An early release of data contained 80 million to 85 million unique TCRs, which came from HLA-typed donors. Study results and limitations: The study listed 150 to 200 cytomegalovirus-associated TCR beta chains. Common viral pathogens seemed to be connected with several of the most significant clusters, according to a later analysis.

This clone has just a few counts. No antigen is known for it. PCR used 60 Vbeta primers and 13 Jbeta primers. This table comes from immunoSEQ multiplex PCR, and its TCRdb copy is limited to in-frame clones, with some not included. The repertoire holds around 140,000 clones, with approximately 80% as singletons. Looked up from germline, CDR1 is SEHNR and CDR2 is FQNEAQ (reference sequence). The V and J ends lost 5 bases and 7 bases, in that order; junction bases with no gene match: 13. This CDR3 region has 16 residues. The chain uses TRBV7-9 and TRBJ2-1, with TRBD2 matching 8 bases. This clonotype was sampled from a female donor in good health and CMV-seropositive. The sample taken for sequencing was PBMCs. The chain's CDR3 is CASSPTTGLAKNEQFF. The CDR3 DNA sequence: TGTGCCAGCAGCCCGACGACCGGACTAGCAAAAAATGAGCAGTTCTTC.